One and the same sample provided the 30 T cell receptor beta chains below, sequenced in a study of T-cell memory formation after mild COVID-19. TCRdb re-called the 5' RACE reads through MiXCR, storing one row per CDR3 protein. The repertoire has roughly 310,000 distinct CDR3 sequences, more than 15% of them found once; the top ten carry 20% to 25%. The sample consisted of PBMCs or a T cell subset sorted from them (not recorded which). Every receptor here comes from a young man who had mild COVID-19 (a few samples of this study predate the infection). Cell type and time point are not known.

The J gene is TRBJ2-7, the V gene TRBV7-9, with unresolved D. The CDR3 has 11 amino acids. V was cut by 4 bases and J by 7 bases, with 8 bases left in between. CDR1 and CDR2 from the germline V gene are SEHNR and FQNEAQ (reference sequence). The CDR3 DNA reads TGTGCCAGCAGCTCGTACTTGGAGCAGTACTTC. This translates into CASSSYLEQYF. The full variable domain, with the rest looked up from reference TRBV7-9 and TRBJ2-7, is DTGVSQNPRHKITKRGQNVTFRCDPISEHNRLYWYRQTLGQGPEFLTYFQNEAQLEKSRLLSDRFSAERPKGSFSTLEIQRTEQGDSAMYLCASSSYLEQYFGPGTRLTVT.

This chain joins TRBV6-2 or TRBV6-3 and TRBJ2-1; D may match TRBD1 or TRBD2 (5 bases each). Germline loops: CDR1 MNHEY, CDR2 SVGEGT. V shed 6 bases and J shed 0 bases, with 12 bases lying between them. This CDR3 contains 15 residues. The DNA for the CDR3 is TGTGCCAGCAGGCCCGGGACGAACTCCTACAATGAGCAGTTCTTC. Amino acid sequence: CASRPGTNSYNEQFF.

This clonotype was detected a few times. V usage is TRBV6-2 or TRBV6-3 and J usage is TRBJ2-6; the D is unclear. CDR1 is MNHEY, CDR2 SVGEGT, per germline. Trimming took 7 bases from V and 4 from J, leaving 5 bases between them. This CDR3 comprises 12 residues. The CDR3 DNA reads TGTGCCAGCAACGCCGGGGCCAACGTCCTGACTTTC. Its protein product is CASNAGANVLTF.

The rearrangement uses TRBV6-5 and TRBJ2-5; D is possibly TRBD1 (6 bases). Deletions cut 6 bases from V and 5 bases from J, with 16 bases between. The CDR3 has 14 amino acids. Germline CDR1 MNHEY, CDR2 SVGAGI. CDR3 loop: CASSLTVRGETQYF. The CDR3 DNA reads TGTGCCAGCAGCCTGACCGTGAGGGGGGAGACCCAGTACTTC.

This clonotype has more than one count but fewer than ten. The chain carries TRBV7-8 and TRBJ2-7; D unclear. This CDR3 comprises 13 residues. Per the germline V gene, CDR1 is SGHVS and CDR2 is FQNEAQ. Trimming took 0 bases from V and 3 from J, leaving 6 bases between them. CDR3 region: CASSLATGYEQYF. The CDR3, as DNA: TGTGCCAGCAGCTTAGCGACGGGCTACGAGCAGTACTTC.

This chain connects TRBV7-3 to TRBJ2-5; 14 positions match TRBD2. The CDR3 sequence is 17 residues long. Germline V gene data show CDR1 as SGHTA and CDR2 as FQGTGA. Unmatched junction bases numbered 5, after V lost 3 bases and J lost 2 bases. The CDR3 sequence is CASSLGLAGEVQETQYF. The CDR3 region has the DNA TGTGCCAGCAGCTTGGGACTAGCGGGGGAAGTTCAAGAGACCCAGTACTTC.

This clonotype has only a few counts. The chain couples TRBV7-2 to TRBJ2-5; 12 bases align to TRBD2. The CDR3 is 15 amino acids. The germline CDR1 and CDR2 sequences are SGHTA and FQGNSA. V shed 5 bases and J 3 bases; nucleotides not matched to a gene: 4. The CDR3 DNA reads as TGTGCCAGCAGCCCCCGACTAGCGGGGGAAGAGACCCAGTACTTC. Its protein is CASSPRLAGEETQYF.

This clonotype was counted many times. The genes are TRBV5-1 and TRBJ2-1; D not certain. The CDR3 spans 12 residues. Germline assignment: CDR1 SGHRS and CDR2 YFSETQ. Trimming left V 4 bases short and J 6 bases short, with 8 bases between. CDR3 coding DNA: TGCGCCAGCAGCCTCAGTAGCAATGAGCAGTTCTTC. Protein: CASSLSSNEQFF.

V is TRBV12-3 or TRBV12-4 and J is TRBJ2-1, with no clear D. This CDR3 has 12 amino acids. Deletions cut 6 bases from V and 9 bases from J, with 12 bases between. CDR3 nucleotide sequence: TGTGCCAGCAGCCCGAACACCGTTGAGCAGTTCTTC. Amino acids: CASSPNTVEQFF.

V is TRBV29-1 and J is TRBJ2-2; no firm D call. Germline CDR1 SQVTM, CDR2 ANQGSEA. The CDR3 sequence is 11 residues long. V lost 3 bases and J lost 8, with 7 bases in between. The CDR3 DNA is TGCAGCGTTGACCAGGAGGGGGAGCTGTTTTTT. Protein: CSVDQEGELFF.

V and J are TRBV20-1 and TRBJ2-7; D unclear. Per germline, CDR1 DFQATT and CDR2 SNEGSKA (reference sequence). The V gene lost 5 bases and the J gene lost 2 bases, with 22 bases spanning the gap. The CDR3 contains 16 residues. CDR3 sequence: CSASTPIYRATYEQYF. The CDR3 DNA follows: TGCAGTGCTTCGACCCCTATTTATAGGGCCACCTACGAGCAGTACTTC.

This clonotype was observed a handful of times. The genes are TRBV7-2 and TRBJ2-3; the D is unclear. Trimming left V 3 bases short and J 0 bases short, with 10 bases between. This CDR3 spans 15 amino acids. The germline V gene encodes CDR1 SGHTA and CDR2 FQGNSA. Here the CDR3 reads CASSFVGQSTDTQYF. CDR3 bases: TGTGCCAGCAGCTTCGTTGGGCAAAGCACAGATACGCAGTATTTT.

This clonotype was counted a few times. The chain's CDR3 is CASSYNSGGDAYGYTF. The CDR3 DNA sequence: TGTGCCAGCAGTTACAATTCAGGGGGGGATGCCTATGGCTACACCTTC. The chain couples TRBV6-6 to TRBJ1-2; 7 positions agree with TRBD1. The CDR3 sequence is 16 residues long. The ends lost 2 bases at V and 4 bases at J; junction bases unmatched: 10. Germline loops: CDR1 MNHNY, CDR2 SVGAGI (reference sequence).

This clonotype showed up just a few times. The V gene is TRBV7-6, the J gene TRBJ1-4; D is possibly TRBD1 (5 bases). This CDR3 has 14 residues. The germline V and J ends were trimmed by 1 base and 5 bases, with 8 bases remaining between them. CDR1 and CDR2 from the germline V gene are SGHVS and FNYEAQ. The CDR3 spells CASSLGQTNEKLFF. Here the CDR3 DNA reads TGTGCCAGCAGCTTAGGACAGACGAATGAAAAACTGTTTTTT. Full variable domain (missing parts from reference TRBV7-6 and TRBJ1-4): GAGVSQSPRYKVTKRGQDVALRCDPISGHVSLYWYRQALGQGPEFLTYFNYEAQQDKSGLPNDRFSAERPEGSISTLTIQRTEQRDSAMYRCASSLGQTNEKLFFGSGTQLSVL.

The genes are TRBV3-1 and TRBJ2-6; D is unclear. V lost 8 bases, J lost 0 bases, and 2 bases lay in between. The CDR3 spans 12 residues. Germline-derived CDR1 and CDR2 are LGHDT and YNNKEL (reference sequence). CDR3 in amino acids: CASLSGANVLTF. CDR3 bases: TGTGCCAGCCTCTCTGGGGCCAACGTCCTGACTTTC.

A few counts support this clonotype. The rearrangement joins TRBV29-1 to TRBJ2-1; tentative D call: TRBD2 (7 bases). Germline V lookup: CDR1 SQVTM, CDR2 ANQGSEA. The ends were cut back, 6 bases at V and 2 bases at J, with 14 bases in the middle. The CDR3 consists of 14 residues. CDR3 loop: CSVSRGGTYNEQFF. The CDR3 region has the DNA TGCAGCGTCTCTAGGGGGGGGACCTACAATGAGCAGTTCTTC.

This clonotype was seen a handful of times. This chain joins TRBV7-2 and TRBJ1-2; D is unresolved. Germline CDR1 is SGHTA and CDR2 is FQGNSA. There are 14 residues in the CDR3. Trimming stripped 2 bases from V and 2 bases from J, with 9 bases between. CDR3 sequence reads: CASSLSGLNYGYTF. In nucleotides, the CDR3 is TGTGCCAGCAGCTTATCCGGGCTCAACTATGGCTACACCTTC. Full variable domain (outside the CDR3, taken from reference TRBV7-2 and TRBJ1-2): GAGVSQSPSNKVTEKGKDVELRCDPISGHTALYWYRQSLGQGLEFLIYFQGNSAPDKSGLPSDRFSAERTGGSVSTLTIQRTQQEDSAVYLCASSLSGLNYGYTFGSGTRLTVV.

This clonotype has only a few counts. The chain joins TRBV7-9 to TRBJ1-6; D might be TRBD1 (5 bases). Per germline, CDR1 SEHNR and CDR2 FQNEAQ (reference sequence). This CDR3 has 13 residues. Trimming shortened V by 2 bases and J by 10 bases, and 9 bases separated the two germline ends. CDR3 protein: CASSLSGNSPLHF. DNA for the CDR3: TGTGCCAGCAGCTTATCAGGGAACTCACCCCTCCACTTT.

This chain joins TRBV6-6 and TRBJ2-2; no definite D call. This CDR3 spans 14 amino acids. The germline V gene encodes CDR1 MNHNY and CDR2 SVGAGI (reference sequence). Trimming pared 0 bases from V and 3 bases from J, leaving 5 bases between. The CDR3 is CASSYSGYTGELFF. The CDR3 nucleotides are TGTGCCAGCAGTTACTCTGGCTACACCGGGGAGCTGTTTTTT.

Only a few counts were recorded for this clonotype. The chain has TRBV29-1 and TRBJ2-1, with 8 bases aligning to TRBD1. V shed 7 bases and J 3 bases; nucleotides not matched to a gene: 5. Germline assignment: CDR1 SQVTM and CDR2 ANQGSEA. The CDR3 sequence is 13 residues long. CDR3 residues: CSAWTGNYNEQFF. DNA of the CDR3: TGCAGCGCCTGGACAGGGAACTACAATGAGCAGTTCTTC.

This clonotype was counted between two and nine times. The chain recombines TRBV7-8 with TRBJ1-1, with D maybe TRBD1 (5 bases). This CDR3 has 14 residues. V lost 2 bases, J lost 0 bases, and 7 bases lay in between. In germline, CDR1 is SGHVS, CDR2 FQNEAQ. CDR3 bases: TGTGCCAGCAGCTTATACAGGATGAACACTGAAGCTTTCTTT. Amino acids: CASSLYRMNTEAFF.

This clonotype was observed many times. The chain combines TRBV4-1 with TRBJ2-3; TRBD1 or TRBD2 may be the D gene (5 bases each). Between the trimmed V and J ends, which lost 1 base and 11 bases, there was a span of 22 bases. The CDR3 sequence is 16 residues long. The germline V gene encodes CDR1 MGHRA and CDR2 YSYEKL. The CDR3 is CASSQAERSLGDEQYF. CDR3 DNA: TGCGCCAGCAGCCAAGCCGAGCGTAGCTTGGGGGATGAGCAGTATTTT.

This clonotype was found a few times. V usage is TRBV15 and J usage is TRBJ2-5; D tentatively fits TRBD1 or TRBD2 (6 bases each). The CDR3 length is 13 residues. Germline CDR1 and CDR2: LNHNV and YYDKDF (reference sequence). V dropped 5 bases and J dropped 5 bases, with 12 bases sitting between them. The CDR3 bases are TGTGCCACCAGCGGGGGGCCTACGGAGACCCAGTACTTC. Translating gives CATSGGPTETQYF.

The genes are TRBV2 and TRBJ1-1; the D is unclear. The CDR3 length is 13 residues. In germline, CDR1 is SNHLY, CDR2 FYNNEI. Deletions cut 4 bases from V and 0 bases from J, with 6 bases between. The CDR3 region is CASSGRLNTEAFF. As DNA, the CDR3 is TGTGCCAGCAGTGGCAGATTGAACACTGAAGCTTTCTTT.

The rearrangement uses TRBV6-5 and TRBJ2-7; TRBD2 matches 10 bases. The CDR3 has 15 amino acids. Germline V gene lookup returns CDR1 MNHEY and CDR2 SVGAGI. V trimming: 2 bases; J trimming: 2 bases; junction bases outside the gene matches: 3. The CDR3 DNA reads TGTGCCAGCAGTTACCTAGCGGGGGACGCCTACGAGCAGTACTTC. Its translation is CASSYLAGDAYEQYF.

This clonotype was detected only once. This chain uses TRBV5-6 with TRBJ2-5, with TRBD2 matching 15 bases. From germline, CDR1 is SGHDT and CDR2 YYEEEE. CDR3 length equals 20 residues. Losses at the gene ends were 3 bases for V and 5 bases for J; bases not matched to a gene: 17. The CDR3 region has the DNA TGTGCCAGCAGCTACGAGAGTCCGGGACTAGCGGGGGGACCTAGGGAGACCCAGTACTTC. As protein: CASSYESPGLAGGPRETQYF.

This clonotype was detected a few times. The chain couples TRBV11-2 to TRBJ2-3; 10 bases are shared with TRBD2. CDR3 length equals 16 residues. Germline V gives CDR1 SGHAT, CDR2 FQNNGV. Unmatched junction bases numbered 7, after V lost 2 bases and J lost 5 bases. Here the CDR3 reads CASSLIAGGRGDTQYF. The CDR3 bases are TGTGCCAGCAGCTTAATAGCGGGGGGCCGGGGAGATACGCAGTATTTT.

This clonotype turned up a few times. CDR3 residues: CASTPAGHGVEQYV. The CDR3 coding sequence is TGTGCCAGCACCCCGGCGGGACACGGGGTCGAGCAGTACGTC. The chain has TRBV6-1 and TRBJ2-7; D may correspond to TRBD1 or TRBD2 (6 bases each). The CDR3 sequence is 14 residues long. V was cut by 7 bases and J by 6 bases, with 19 bases left in between. Germline V CDR1 and CDR2: MNHNS, SASEGT.

This clonotype has only a few counts. The chain carries TRBV6-5 and TRBJ2-1; 10 nucleotides align to TRBD2. Unmatched junction bases numbered 3, after V lost 6 bases and J lost 4 bases. The germline CDR1 and CDR2 sequences are MNHEY and SVGAGI. The CDR3 totals 14 residues. CDR3 region: CASRTSGAYNEQFF. CDR3 nucleotides: TGTGCCAGCAGAACTAGCGGGGCTTACAATGAGCAGTTCTTC.

This clonotype was observed a few times. The chain uses TRBV4-3 and TRBJ1-2; D unresolved. V lost 1 base to trimming and J lost 4 bases, with 10 bases between them. The CDR3 has 14 amino acids. In germline, CDR1 is LGHNA, CDR2 YSLEER. CDR3 loop: CASSQAPAPYGYTF. CDR3 in DNA: TGCGCCAGCAGCCAAGCCCCAGCGCCCTATGGCTACACCTTC.